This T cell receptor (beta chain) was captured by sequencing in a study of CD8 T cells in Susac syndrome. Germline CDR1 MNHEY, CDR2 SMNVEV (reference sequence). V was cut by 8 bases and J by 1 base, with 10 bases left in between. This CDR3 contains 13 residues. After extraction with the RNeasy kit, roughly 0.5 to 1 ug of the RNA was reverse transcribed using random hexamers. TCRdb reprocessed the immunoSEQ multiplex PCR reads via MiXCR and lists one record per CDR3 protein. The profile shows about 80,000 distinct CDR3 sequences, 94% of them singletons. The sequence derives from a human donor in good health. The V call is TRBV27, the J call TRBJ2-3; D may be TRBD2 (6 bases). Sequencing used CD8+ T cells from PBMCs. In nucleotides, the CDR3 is TGTGCCAGCGGGGAGGACGGCACAGATACGCAGTATTTT. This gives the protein CASGEDGTDTQYF.